Below, one TCR beta chain is given with its context. The sample is drawn from a study of CD8+CD57+ T cells in acquired aplastic anemia. It was genomic DNA that served as the template for profiling TCR beta VDJ and CDR3. TCRdb analysed the reads with MiXCR anew, one entry per CDR3 protein. Among about 220,000 distinct CDR3 sequences listed, 34% were seen once. There are 15 residues in the CDR3. Germline lookup yields CDR1 ENHRY and CDR2 SYGVKD. With 6 bases clipped from V and 1 base from J, the junction kept 8 bases outside the gene matches. This TCR came from a human donor in good health, serving as a control. Sequencing was done on a sample of sorted CD4+, CD8+, or CD8+CD57+ T cells (not recorded which) from PBMCs. V usage is TRBV10-3 and J usage is TRBJ2-7; 8 nucleotides align to TRBD1. The CDR3 protein is CAISDTGGRSYEQYF. The CDR3 nucleotides are TGTGCCATCAGCGACACAGGGGGTAGGTCCTACGAGCAGTACTTC.